This T cell receptor beta chain was profiled in a study of siplizumab effects on memory and regulatory T cells. Regarding the study as a whole: Naive T cells apparently outstripped memory cells in diversity and seemed major alloresponse contributors. Of the proliferating CD4+ or CD8+ clones, roughly 75-96% lacked a naive or memory phenotype that could be assigned.

The assay looked at 80,000 to 100,000 TCR templates in each sample. Libraries were prepared by immunoSEQ multiplex PCR; TCRdb keeps only in-frame clonotypes and omits some of them. The sample lists approximately 94,000 clones; about 95% were seen once. Notes on this clone: Its antigen is unknown.

The V end lost 4 bases, the J end lost 0 bases, and 13 bases lay between the germline ends. Germline values: CDR1 LNHDA, CDR2 SQIVND (reference sequence). The CDR3 covers 17 residues. The receptor was derived from a human donor in good health. The sequencing sample was made of non-Treg CD4+ T cells sorted from blood. This chain uses TRBV19 with TRBJ2-6; D call uncertain. The DNA for the CDR3 is TGTGCCAGTAGTACCGGTGGGTTGGCCTCTGGGGCCAACGTCCTGACTTTC. Its translation is CASSTGGLASGANVLTF.